What follows are 9 T cell receptor beta chains derived from one specimen sequenced in a study of blood T cell repertoires in COVID-19. Only in-frame clones appear in the TCRdb table, and some are missing; sequencing was by immunoSEQ multiplex PCR. The table shows over 200,000 clones, with over 75% occurring only once. Sequenced sample: peripheral blood. The receptors originated from a man in his forties with active or convalescent COVID-19.

The chain joins TRBV5-1 to TRBJ1-2; tentatively, D is TRBD1 (5 bases). Germline V gene data show CDR1 as SGHRS and CDR2 as YFSETQ. There are 14 residues in the CDR3. Trimming cost V 0 bases and J 3 bases, with 9 bases left between them. CDR3 residues: CASSLAREDYGYTF. DNA for the CDR3: TGCGCCAGCAGCTTGGCCAGGGAGGACTATGGCTACACCTTC.

To note about this clone: Distinct nucleotide sequences in the sample also encode this CDR3. The chain carries TRBV7-3 and TRBJ1-2, with 8 bases identical to TRBD1. After removal of 5 bases from V and 2 bases from J, the junction contained 1 base not matched to a gene. This CDR3 contains 13 residues. Germline CDR1 and CDR2: SGHTA and FQGTGA. For the CDR3, the DNA is TGTGCCAGCAGCAGGGACAGGAACTATGGCTACACCTTC. Its protein is CASSRDRNYGYTF.

The chain uses TRBV5-1 and TRBJ2-1; 9 bases line up with TRBD2. This CDR3 contains 16 residues. Germline loops: CDR1 SGHRS, CDR2 YFSETQ. The V and J ends lost 1 base and 2 bases, in that order; junction bases with no gene match: 4. The CDR3 sequence: CASSLSRGGAYNEQFF. The CDR3 DNA is TGCGCCAGCAGCTTGTCGCGCGGGGGGGCCTACAATGAGCAGTTCTTC. The full variable domain, completed using reference TRBV5-1 and TRBJ2-1, is KAGVTQTPRYLIKTRGQQVTLSCSPISGHRSVSWYQQTPGQGLQFLFEYFSETQRNKGNFPGRFSGRQFSNSRSEMNVSTLELGDSALYLCASSLSRGGAYNEQFFGPGTRLTVL.

The chain links TRBV19 to TRBJ2-2; tentatively, D is TRBD2 (6 bases). The germline gives CDR1 LNHDA, CDR2 SQIVND (reference sequence). The CDR3 loop spans 15 amino acids. Between the trimmed V and J ends, which lost 1 base and 1 base, there was a span of 7 bases. The chain's CDR3 is CASSIGLENTGELFF. CDR3 DNA: TGTGCCAGTAGTATAGGACTAGAGAACACCGGGGAGCTGTTTTTT.

The chain recombines TRBV3-1 (or the pseudogene TRBV3-2) with TRBJ1-2; 9 nucleotides agree with TRBD1. The CDR3 is 13 amino acids. The ends lost 3 bases at V and 5 bases at J; junction bases unmatched: 1. Germline V gene sequence: CDR1 LGHDT, CDR2 YNNKEL (reference sequence). DNA for the CDR3: TGTGCCAGCAGCCAGGGACAGGGTTATGGCTACACCTTC. Its translation is CASSQGQGYGYTF.

The chain combines TRBV5-4 with TRBJ1-2; 7 positions agree with TRBD1. Germline V gene sequence: CDR1 SGHNT, CDR2 YYREEE (reference sequence). J was trimmed by 4 bases and V by 3 bases; bases with no gene match: 3. The CDR3 has 13 amino acids. Written as DNA, the CDR3 is TGTGCCAGCAGCTCACAGGGGATCTATGGCTACACCTTC. This translates into CASSSQGIYGYTF.

J is TRBJ1-2 and V is TRBV6-5; D is possibly TRBD1 (6 bases). V lost 6 bases, J lost 2 bases, and 10 bases lay in between. The CDR3 length is 13 residues. Germline V gene sequence: CDR1 MNHEY, CDR2 SVGAGI. The CDR3: CASSTTGNYGYTF. The CDR3 DNA reads as TGTGCCAGCAGCACAACAGGGAACTATGGCTACACCTTC.

J is TRBJ2-6 and V is TRBV7-9; D gene ambiguous. The CDR3 covers 16 residues. V dropped 5 bases and J dropped 0 bases, with 11 bases sitting between them. In germline, CDR1 is SEHNR, CDR2 FQNEAQ (reference sequence). CDR3: CASSPPLGSGANVLTF. The CDR3 region has the DNA TGTGCCAGCAGCCCCCCTCTCGGCTCTGGGGCCAACGTCCTGACTTTC.

This sequence joins TRBV7-9 and TRBJ2-2; 7 positions match TRBD1. Trimming removed 5 bases from V and 4 bases from J; junction bases left unmatched: 7. The CDR3 spans 15 residues. Germline assignment: CDR1 SEHNR and CDR2 FQNEAQ (reference sequence). The CDR3 DNA reads as TGTGCCAGCAGCCCGGCGACAGGGACCACCGGGGAGCTGTTTTTT. Protein sequence: CASSPATGTTGELFF.